The rows below give T cell receptor beta chains drawn from one sample of a study of cytomegalovirus exposure and HLA in healthy donors. TCRdb keeps only in-frame clones here, not all; method: immunoSEQ multiplex PCR. This table has about 86,000 clones, roughly 83% appearing once. Sequencing input: PBMCs. All receptors derive from a woman in her forties in good health and CMV-seropositive. Each CDR3 is given with its conserved first and last residue. Each record gives: clone size, J gene, V gene, D gene, CDR3 DNA, CDR3 protein. A D gene is named only where the DNA matches it firmly. Clone size is given for some rows only: seen once, a few or many times, or a class if the clone is expanded.

>NA|TRBJ1-1|TRBV20-1|NA
TGCAGTGCTCGATACGGTGAAGCTTTCTTT
CSARYGEAFF
>NA|TRBJ2-7|TRBV2|NA
TGTGCCAGCAGTGGGCCGGGGGAGCAGTACTTC
CASSGPGEQYF
>NA|TRBJ2-7|TRBV5-6|NA
TGTGCCAGCAGTTTAAACTACGAGCAGTACTTC
CASSLNYEQYF
>NA|TRBJ1-6|TRBV2|TRBD1
TGTGCCAGCATACTGGACAGGGCTAATTCACCCCTCCACTTT
CASILDRANSPLHF
>NA|TRBJ2-1|TRBV5-1|TRBD1
TGCGCCAGCAGTCCTGGACAGGTGAACAATGAGCAGTTCTTC
CASSPGQVNNEQFF
>NA|TRBJ2-7|TRBV9|NA
TGTGCCAGCAGCGTAGTCCCGGGGACCTACGAGCAGTACTTC
CASSVVPGTYEQYF
>few|TRBJ2-3|TRBV10-3|NA
TGTGCCATCAGTGCTAGACAGACAACGAGCACAGATACGCAGTATTTT
CAISARQTTSTDTQYF
>NA|TRBJ1-2|TRBV9|NA
TGTGCCAGCAGCCTGGGGAGAGGGTATGAGACTAAGGGCTACACCTTC
CASSLGRGYETKGYTF
>NA|TRBJ1-2|TRBV5-6|TRBD1
TGTGCCAGCAGCTTGATACAGGGGAGCAACTATGGCTACACCTTC
CASSLIQGSNYGYTF
>NA|TRBJ1-1|TRBV5-1|NA
TGCGCCAGCAGCTTGGTTCCCCAGAGGGACACTGAAGCTTTCTTT
CASSLVPQRDTEAFF
>NA|TRBJ1-1|TRBV19|NA
TGTGCCAGTACTCCTACAGGGAGAACTGAAGCTTTCTTT
CASTPTGRTEAFF
>few|TRBJ2-3|TRBV4-2|TRBD2
TGTGCCAGCAGCCAAGCTGGAGCGGGAGGGGATACGCAGTATTTT
CASSQAGAGGDTQYF
>NA|TRBJ2-7|TRBV27|TRBD1
TGTGCCAGCGGACCGGGACAGGGTAAACTTTACGAGCAGTACTTC
CASGPGQGKLYEQYF
>NA|TRBJ2-7|TRBV6-5|TRBD1
TGTGCCAGCAGGGGACAGGGCCTCTACGAGCAGTACTTC
CASRGQGLYEQYF
>NA|TRBJ2-7|TRBV18|NA
TGTGCCAGCTCACCAATAACAGGGAGCTCCTACGAGCAGTACTTC
CASSPITGSSYEQYF
>NA|TRBJ1-1|TRBV6-4|NA
TGTGCCAGCAGTGACTCCCCGGGGAACACTGAAGCTTTTTTT
CASSDSPGNTEAFF
>NA|TRBJ2-1|TRBV9|TRBD2
TGTGCCAGCAGCGTAGCGGAGCGGGGTTCCTACAATGAGCAGTTCTTC
CASSVAERGSYNEQFF
>NA|TRBJ2-1|TRBV7-9|TRBD2
TGTGCCAGCAGTAAAAGCGGGAGCTCCTACAATGAGCAGTTCTTC
CASSKSGSSYNEQFF
>NA|TRBJ1-1|TRBV19|NA
TGTGCCAGTAGTATTGTAGACGGGACTGAAGCTTTCTTT
CASSIVDGTEAFF
>once|TRBJ1-2|TRBV5-1|NA
TGCGCCAGCAGCTTGGGAGGATCGGGAGGCTACACCTTC
CASSLGGSGGYTF
>NA|TRBJ1-6|TRBV6-5|NA
TGTGCCAGCAGTTACTTGCAGGGAAGGCCACCCCTCCACTTT
CASSYLQGRPPLHF
>NA|TRBJ1-5|TRBV4-1|TRBD1
TGCGCCAGCAGCCAAGATCTGGGACAGGGGATCAAGCCCCAGCATTTT
CASSQDLGQGIKPQHF
>NA|TRBJ2-7|TRBV30|NA
TGTGCCTGGAGTGTAACGGGTAGGGGCTGGTACGAGCAGTACTTC
CAWSVTGRGWYEQYF
>NA|TRBJ2-7|TRBV30|TRBD1
TGTGCCTGGATCCACCGGGACAGGGACTCCTACGAGCAGTACTTC
CAWIHRDRDSYEQYF
>NA|TRBJ2-7|TRBV4-1|NA
TGCGCCAGCAGCCAAGCCAGCGGCCAGTCCTACGAGCAGTACTTC
CASSQASGQSYEQYF
>NA|TRBJ2-3|TRBV10-2|NA
TGCGCCAGCGGGATGGGAGAAACTAGCACAGATACGCAGTATTTT
CASGMGETSTDTQYF
>NA|TRBJ1-1|TRBV5-1|TRBD1
TGCGCCAGCAGCCGACAGGGCCGGGGCACTGAAGCTTTCTTT
CASSRQGRGTEAFF
>NA|TRBJ2-3|TRBV6-1|NA
TGTGCCAGCAGTGAAGCGTTAAGAGCACAGGGCACAGATACGCAGTATTTT
CASSEALRAQGTDTQYF
>NA|TRBJ2-5|TRBV18|NA
TGTGCCAGCTCACCAAACACAATCGTCAGGGGTGGGCAAGAGACCCAGTACTTC
CASSPNTIVRGGQETQYF
>NA|TRBJ1-3|TRBV19|NA
TGTGCCAGTAAACGGGACTTCTTACACAACACCATATATTTT
CASKRDFLHNTIYF
>NA|TRBJ2-5|TRBV11-2|TRBD2
TGTGCCAGCAGCTGGACTAGCGGGCGGCAAGAGACCCAGTACTTC
CASSWTSGRQETQYF
>NA|TRBJ2-5|TRBV28|TRBD1
TGTGCCAGCAGAACCGGGACAGGGCTAGAGACCCAGTACTTC
CASRTGTGLETQYF
>NA|TRBJ2-7|TRBV7-6|TRBD2
TGTGCCAGCAGCTCGGGACTAGCGGGAACCTACGAGCAGTACTTC
CASSSGLAGTYEQYF
>NA|TRBJ2-1|TRBV7-2|NA
TGTGCCAGCAGCTTAGCGCCGCGGCAGGGGGGTCAGGGTGAGCAGTTCTTC
CASSLAPRQGGQGEQFF
>NA|TRBJ1-2|TRBV6-5|NA
TGTGCCAGCAGTTACTCCGGGTATTATGGCTACACCTTC
CASSYSGYYGYTF
>once|TRBJ2-3|TRBV4-2|TRBD2
TGTGCCAGCAGCCATGGCTATAGCGGGGGTGGCCCAGATACGCAGTATTTT
CASSHGYSGGGPDTQYF
>NA|TRBJ1-1|TRBV5-6|TRBD1
TGTGCCAGCAGCCCACAGGACAGGGACTTGAGAATGAACACTGAAGCTTTCTTT
CASSPQDRDLRMNTEAFF
>NA|TRBJ1-1|TRBV27|NA
TGTGCCAGCAGTTTTGGCTCGAACACTGAAGCTTTCTTT
CASSFGSNTEAFF
>NA|TRBJ2-5|TRBV13|TRBD1
TGTGCCAGCAGCCCCGGGACAGGTCAAGAGACCCAGTACTTC
CASSPGTGQETQYF
>NA|TRBJ1-2|TRBV18|TRBD1
TGTGCCAGCTCACCCAAGACAGGGAACTATGGCTACACCTTC
CASSPKTGNYGYTF
>NA|TRBJ1-6|TRBV9|NA
TGTGCCAGCAGCGTAGGGTCGGGGGGAGCGGGGAATTCACCCCTCCACTTT
CASSVGSGGAGNSPLHF
>NA|TRBJ2-1|TRBV14|TRBD1
TGTGCCAGCAGCCAAGACCGGGACAGGGGGTTCAATGAGCAGTTCTTC
CASSQDRDRGFNEQFF
>NA|TRBJ2-1|TRBV19|TRBD2
TGTGCCAGTAGTCCCGGACTAGCGGGAGCCAATGAGCAGTTCTTC
CASSPGLAGANEQFF
>NA|TRBJ2-6|TRBV9|NA
TGTGCCAGCAGCGCATCAGGTGCCGGGGCCAACGTCCTGACTTTC
CASSASGAGANVLTF
>NA|TRBJ2-7|TRBV28|TRBD1
TGTGCCAGCAGTTTAAAGCGCGGGACAGGGGCCTACGAGCAGTACTTC
CASSLKRGTGAYEQYF
>NA|TRBJ1-1|TRBV10-3|NA
TGTGCCATCAGTCCGAGGGGGGGGGACACTGAAGCTTTCTTT
CAISPRGGDTEAFF
>NA|TRBJ2-7|TRBV6-1|TRBD1
TGTGCCAGCAGTGAACAGGGGGGGACAGGGTACCACGAGCAGTACTTC
CASSEQGGTGYHEQYF
>NA|TRBJ2-2|TRBV2|TRBD1
TGTGCCAGCGGTTACAGGGGAAACACCGGGGAGCTGTTTTTT
CASGYRGNTGELFF
>NA|TRBJ2-5|TRBV18|NA
TGTGCCAGCTCACCACCGGGACTCCCGACGGGAGAGACCCAGTACTTC
CASSPPGLPTGETQYF
>NA|TRBJ1-1|TRBV19|NA
TGTGCCAGTAGGAACAAAGTGAACACTGAAGCTTTCTTT
CASRNKVNTEAFF
>NA|TRBJ2-7|TRBV7-9|NA
TGTGCCAGCAGCTTAGCTTACGAGGCGCAGTACTTC
CASSLAYEAQYF
>NA|TRBJ1-2|TRBV30|NA
TGTGCCTGGAGGCCCAGGGGAGGGTTCTATGGCTACACCTTC
CAWRPRGGFYGYTF
>NA|TRBJ1-1|TRBV30|NA
TGTGCCTGGAGTGTAAGGAGAAACACTGAAGCTTTCTTT
CAWSVRRNTEAFF
>NA|TRBJ1-3|TRBV28|NA
TGTGCCAGCAGTTTAGGCCCCCGGGGGATAAAGGGAAACACCATATATTTT
CASSLGPRGIKGNTIYF
>NA|TRBJ1-2|TRBV5-1|NA
TGCGCCACCCAGGGGTTGCAAAACGCCACCAGAATCATTAAATATGGCTACACCTTC
CATQGLQNATRIIKYGYTF
>NA|TRBJ1-5|TRBV2|NA
TGTGCCAGCAGGACGGACGGGGGATCCAATCAGCCCCAGCATTTT
CASRTDGGSNQPQHF
>NA|TRBJ1-2|TRBV28|NA
TGTGCCAGCAGTCGCACGCTGTCCCTAGTTGGCTACACCTTC
CASSRTLSLVGYTF
>few|TRBJ2-1|TRBV6-5|NA
TGTGCCAGCAGTTACTCGAGAGGAGGTGAGCAGTTCTTC
CASSYSRGGEQFF